Each of the 28 T cell receptor beta chains below was sequenced from the same sample in a study of blood T cell repertoires in COVID-19 (dated by TCRdb to about 2020). Library preparation used the immunoSEQ multiplex PCR assay. TCRdb mirrors the immuneACCESS table, restricted to in-frame sequences. Some clones are absent from its copies; in checked studies, under half trace to an unresolved V gene, and the reason for the others is unknown. The sample has about 200,000 clones on record, around 84% of them singletons. The ten largest clones represent roughly 13% of the sample. Sequencing was performed on peripheral blood. The receptors originated from a human donor in a cohort sampled during active COVID-19.

The V gene is TRBV19, the J gene TRBJ1-5, with unresolved D. Trimming removed 5 bases from V and 0 bases from J, with 11 bases in between. CDR1 LNHDA and CDR2 SQIVND come from the germline V gene (reference sequence). There are 15 residues in the CDR3. DNA of the CDR3: TGTGCCAGTAGTGACCGGGGATATAGCAATCAGCCCCAGCATTTT. Translating gives CASSDRGYSNQPQHF. The full variable domain, rest sourced from reference TRBV19 and TRBJ1-5, is DGGITQSPKYLFRKEGQNVTLSCEQNLNHDAMYWYRQDPGQGLRLIYYSQIVNDFQKGDIAEGYSVSREKKESFPLTVTSAQKNPTAFYLCASSDRGYSNQPQHFGDGTRLSIL.

This clone has a single count. V usage is TRBV27 and J usage is TRBJ2-1; no clear D gene. The CDR3 runs to 12 residues. Germline CDR1 and CDR2: MNHEY and SMNVEV (reference sequence). V was trimmed by 6 bases and J by 5 bases, leaving 8 bases between them. The CDR3 DNA follows: TGTGCCAGCAGAAGAGCGCACAATGAGCAGTTCTTC. This translates into CASRRAHNEQFF.

CDR3 sequence: CATTPPGLAGEGTDTQYF. CDR3 nucleotide sequence: TGTGCCACCACCCCCCCGGGACTAGCGGGAGAGGGAACAGATACGCAGTATTTT. V is TRBV5-4 and J is TRBJ2-3; 14 nucleotides line up with TRBD2. CDR3 length: 18 residues. V shed 9 bases, J shed 3 bases, and the junction held 15 bases outside the gene matches. CDR1 and CDR2 from the germline V gene are SGHNT and YYREEE (reference sequence).

A single count supports this clone. V and J are TRBV28 and TRBJ2-7; possibly TRBD1 for D (6 bases). The germline CDR1 and CDR2 sequences are MDHEN and SYDVKM. With 7 bases removed from V and 3 bases from J, the gap between germline ends came to 19 bases. The CDR3 spans 15 residues. The CDR3 sequence: CASTPTGQTNYEQYF. For the CDR3, the DNA is TGTGCCAGCACCCCAACAGGGCAAACCAACTACGAGCAGTACTTC.

This clone was seen a few times. The chain has TRBV6-2 or TRBV6-3 and TRBJ2-7, with D hard to call. The length of the CDR3 is 14 residues. V was clipped by 1 base and J by 7 bases, with 14 bases between them. Germline assignment: CDR1 MNHEY and CDR2 SVGEGT. The DNA of the CDR3 is TGTGCCAGCAGTTACTACGCGCGGTCGGCGGAGCAGTACTTC. Translation: CASSYYARSAEQYF.

V is TRBV7-8 and J is TRBJ1-5; 10 bases fit TRBD1. J gave up 6 bases and V 5 bases, and 1 base lay outside the gene matches. This CDR3 spans 13 amino acids. The germline V gene has CDR1 SGHVS and CDR2 FQNEAQ. CDR3 DNA: TGTGCCAGCAGCCGGACAGGGGGTCAGCCCCAGCATTTT. Its protein product is CASSRTGGQPQHF.

The chain couples TRBV19 to TRBJ2-5; possibly TRBD1 for D (8 bases). V was pared by 7 bases and J by 2 bases, with 23 bases between. This CDR3 region has 17 residues. Looked up from germline, CDR1 is LNHDA and CDR2 is SQIVND (reference sequence). CDR3 amino acids: CASTLFWTGRGQETQYF. CDR3 sequence (DNA): TGTGCCAGTACCTTATTTTGGACAGGGAGGGGGCAAGAGACCCAGTACTTC.

The CDR3 DNA reads TGCGCCAGCAGCACCACAGGGGCAACTAATGAAAAACTGTTTTTT. Translated, it gives CASSTTGATNEKLFF. The chain employs TRBV4-1 and TRBJ1-4; TRBD1 aligns across 7 bases. The germline V gene has CDR1 MGHRA and CDR2 YSYEKL. CDR3 length equals 15 residues. J lost 0 bases, V lost 5 bases, and 3 bases had no gene match.

To note about this clone: This same CDR3 is encoded by further DNA sequences in the sample. The J gene is TRBJ2-3, the V gene TRBV5-1, with D unclear. Germline CDR1 and CDR2: SGHRS and YFSETQ. The CDR3 runs to 12 residues. V lost 0 bases to trimming and J lost 4 bases, with 3 bases between them. The CDR3 bases are TGCGCCAGCAGCTTGGCTCCAGATACGCAGTATTTT. It yields the protein CASSLAPDTQYF.

The rearrangement joins TRBV18 to TRBJ1-2, with D perhaps matching TRBD1 (5 bases). CDR1 KGHSH and CDR2 LQKENI come from the germline V gene. V lost 4 bases to trimming and J lost 4 bases, with 16 bases between them. This CDR3 contains 15 residues. The CDR3 region is CASSRGALGGYGYTF. CDR3 DNA sequence: TGTGCCAGCTCACGCGGGGCTTTGGGCGGCTATGGCTACACCTTC.

J is TRBJ2-2 and V is TRBV7-7; TRBD1 matches 9 bases. After removal of 5 bases from V and 3 bases from J, the junction contained 4 bases not matched to a gene. The CDR3 is 15 amino acids. CDR1 is SSHAT and CDR2 is FNYEAQ in the germline V gene (reference sequence). Here the CDR3 DNA reads TGTGCCAGCAGCCAAGGGACAGGGCACACCGGGGAGCTGTTTTTT. It encodes CASSQGTGHTGELFF. The entire variable domain, with the rest obtained from reference TRBV7-7 and TRBJ2-2, is as follows: GAGVSQSPRYKVTKRGQDVTLRCDPISSHATLYWYQQALGQGPEFLTYFNYEAQPDKSGLPSDRFSAERPEGSISTLTIQRTEQRDSAMYRCASSQGTGHTGELFFGEGSRLTVL.

The V gene is TRBV4-1, the J gene TRBJ2-1, with 8 bases matching TRBD1. From germline, CDR1 is MGHRA and CDR2 YSYEKL. After removal of 0 bases from V and 1 base from J, the junction contained 14 bases not matched to a gene. The CDR3 is made up of 20 amino acids. CDR3 protein: CASSQDQGDRFFYSYNEQFF. The CDR3 DNA reads as TGCGCCAGCAGCCAAGATCAGGGGGACAGGTTTTTTTATTCCTACAATGAGCAGTTCTTC.

There are many counts of this clone. V and J are TRBV5-4 and TRBJ1-6, with 9 nucleotides matching TRBD1. V shed 4 bases, J shed 8 bases, and the junction held 4 bases outside the gene matches. Germline V gene lookup returns CDR1 SGHNT and CDR2 YYREEE (reference sequence). The CDR3 has 14 residues. The CDR3 loop is CASSPGQGYSPLHF. In DNA form, the CDR3 reads TGTGCCAGCAGCCCGGGACAGGGTTATTCACCCCTCCACTTT.

Many counts were recorded for this clone. The chain joins TRBV27 to TRBJ2-3; 12 positions agree with TRBD2. Germline V lookup: CDR1 MNHEY, CDR2 SMNVEV (reference sequence). The V segment lost 2 bases and the J segment 0 bases; nucleotides outside the gene matches: 3. This CDR3 region has 17 residues. CDR3 amino acids: CASSLRGTSGSTDTQYF. In DNA form, the CDR3 reads TGTGCCAGCAGTTTAAGGGGGACTAGCGGGAGCACAGATACGCAGTATTTT.

The CDR3 nucleotides are TGTGCCAGCAGCCCAGGGGGCCGGGGAGAGACCCAGTACTTC. It translates to CASSPGGRGETQYF. The chain carries TRBV7-2 and TRBJ2-5, with TRBD1 identical over 8 bases. The V gene's germline CDR1 is SGHTA and CDR2 FQGNSA. J gave up 4 bases and V 5 bases, and 6 bases lay outside the gene matches. CDR3 length equals 14 residues.

The chain carries TRBV7-6 and TRBJ1-1, with D possibly matching TRBD1 (5 bases). Deletions cut 5 bases from V and 1 base from J, with 8 bases between. This CDR3 contains 13 residues. Germline loops: CDR1 SGHVS, CDR2 FNYEAQ. Written as DNA, the CDR3 is TGTGCCAGCAGCCGCGGGGGGAACACTGAAGCTTTCTTT. This translates into CASSRGGNTEAFF.

The J gene is TRBJ1-1, the V gene TRBV3-1 (or the pseudogene TRBV3-2), with D perhaps matching TRBD1 (5 bases). The CDR3 has 14 amino acids. V was trimmed by 3 bases and J by 10 bases, leaving 18 bases between them. Germline-derived CDR1 and CDR2 are LGHDT and YNNKEL (reference sequence). The CDR3 is CASSQALGITGAFF. The CDR3 region has the DNA TGTGCCAGCAGCCAGGCCCTAGGGATCACAGGAGCTTTCTTT.

This clone was counted a few times. V is TRBV15 and J is TRBJ1-1; D unclear. The ends were cut back, 0 bases at V and 1 base at J, with 6 bases in the middle. CDR3 length equals 14 residues. The germline V gene encodes CDR1 LNHNV and CDR2 YYDKDF (reference sequence). CDR3 sequence: CATSRDRRNTEAFF. The CDR3 DNA follows: TGTGCCACCAGCAGAGATAGGAGGAACACTGAAGCTTTCTTT.

The chain uses TRBV27 and TRBJ1-5; tentative D call: TRBD1 (6 bases). This CDR3 is built from 15 residues. The V and J ends lost 5 bases and 1 base respectively, with 12 bases between them. Germline CDR1 reads MNHEY; CDR2 reads SMNVEV (reference sequence). DNA of the CDR3: TGTGCCAGCAGTCCCGACAGGTCCAGCAATCAGCCCCAGCATTTT. Its translation is CASSPDRSSNQPQHF.

The DNA for the CDR3 is TGTGCCAGCAGTCGAACTAGCGGCGCCTACGAGCAGTACTTC. Its protein is CASSRTSGAYEQYF. The chain recombines TRBV6-2 or TRBV6-3 with TRBJ2-7; TRBD2 aligns across 8 bases. There are 14 residues in the CDR3. The V segment lost 5 bases and the J segment 2 bases; nucleotides outside the gene matches: 5. The germline V gene has CDR1 MNHEY and CDR2 SVGEGT.

The V gene is TRBV7-2, the J gene TRBJ1-4; a possible D gene is TRBD1 (6 bases). Germline values: CDR1 SGHTA, CDR2 FQGNSA. The CDR3 totals 14 residues. V dropped 3 bases and J dropped 2 bases, with 7 bases sitting between them. The CDR3 nucleotides read TGTGCCAGCAGCTTGGACAGCACTAATGAAAAACTGTTTTTT. Translating gives CASSLDSTNEKLFF.

The CDR3: CASSPRQEAYEQYF. The CDR3, as DNA: TGTGCCAGCAGCCCCCGACAGGAGGCCTACGAGCAGTACTTC. The chain carries TRBV7-9 and TRBJ2-7; TRBD1 might be the D (6 bases). Germline CDR1 is SEHNR and CDR2 is FQNEAQ (reference sequence). This CDR3 is 14 amino acids long. Trimming shortened V by 5 bases and J by 2 bases, and 13 bases separated the two germline ends.

The sample holds one count of this clone. This chain uses TRBV20-1 with TRBJ1-2; D is uncertain. CDR1 and CDR2 (germline): DFQATT, SNEGSKA (reference sequence). Between the trimmed V and J ends, which lost 3 bases and 7 bases, there was a span of 9 bases. The CDR3 covers 11 residues. As DNA, the CDR3 is TGCAGTGCTAGTATAGTACGTGGCTACACCTTC. Its translation: CSASIVRGYTF.

V and J are TRBV5-4 and TRBJ2-7; 9 positions agree with TRBD1. The V and J ends lost 0 bases and 4 bases, in that order; junction bases with no gene match: 2. The CDR3 has 14 amino acids. CDR1 SGHNT and CDR2 YYREEE come from the germline V gene (reference sequence). The CDR3 is CASSLGQGEYEQYF. The CDR3 DNA follows: TGTGCCAGCAGCTTGGGACAGGGGGAATACGAGCAGTACTTC.

This sequence joins TRBV27 and TRBJ1-5; a weak D match, TRBD1 (6 bases). V was shortened by 2 bases and J by 6 bases, with 17 bases between the two germline ends. In germline, CDR1 is MNHEY, CDR2 SMNVEV (reference sequence). The CDR3 sequence is 16 residues long. DNA of the CDR3: TGTGCCAGCAGTTTAAGGGCAGGGGATGCAGTTCAGCCCCAGCATTTT. Protein product: CASSLRAGDAVQPQHF.

The chain combines TRBV24-1 with TRBJ2-2, with D maybe TRBD2 (5 bases). The germline V gene encodes CDR1 KGHDR and CDR2 SFDVKD. V was trimmed by 0 bases and J by 3 bases, leaving 7 bases between them. The CDR3 length is 15 residues. As DNA, the CDR3 is TGTGCCACCAGTGATTTGGGGCGGGACACCGGGGAGCTGTTTTTT. Translation gives CATSDLGRDTGELFF.

The chain has TRBV28 and TRBJ2-7; weak D call: TRBD2 (6 bases). The V and J ends lost 11 bases and 6 bases respectively, with 17 bases between them. Germline loops: CDR1 MDHEN, CDR2 SYDVKM. CDR3 length: 12 amino acids. DNA for the CDR3: TGTGCCCTGGGACTCCCAGGAGGCGAGCAGTACTTC. This translates into CALGLPGGEQYF.

The chain links TRBV7-9 to TRBJ1-1; TRBD1 agrees at 10 bases. Germline V gene lookup returns CDR1 SEHNR and CDR2 FQNEAQ (reference sequence). Trimming removed 8 bases from V and 1 base from J; junction bases left unmatched: 4. CDR3 length: 14 amino acids. DNA of the CDR3: TGTGCCAGCTCACGGACAGGGGGGAACACTGAAGCTTTCTTT. Translation gives CASSRTGGNTEAFF.